The sequence of this T cell receptor (beta chain) was determined in a study of blood T cell repertoires in COVID-19. Looking at the study overall: Nucleic acid was either cDNA or gDNA, and it came from T cells, B-cell-depleted T cells, or PBMCs.

Donors were grouped by their self-reported clinical history. Shortly before study entry, within 2 weeks, exposed participants had met a COVID-19 case. Per the original data handling: Cell counts per sample came from amplifying reference gene primers. Repertoires were generated with immunoSEQ multiplex PCR, while TCRdb's copy carries only in-frame clones and drops some. The V and J calls and clone size were taken over from that table, and D and trimming were inferred from the DNA. The profile shows 200,000 to 250,000 clones, 83% of them singletons. J gave up 1 base and V 3 bases, and 13 bases lay outside the gene matches. Per the germline V gene, CDR1 is SNHLY and CDR2 is FYNNEI. This CDR3 is built from 19 residues.

This chain connects TRBV2 to TRBJ2-3, with 10 bases identical to TRBD1. This clonotype was sampled from a woman in her fifties or sixties who had been exposed to COVID-19. Source material: PBMCs or T cells enriched from blood (not recorded which). In DNA form, the CDR3 reads TGTGCCAGCAGTGAGAGGACAGGGGGTAGGTTAAGACGCACAGATACGCAGTATTTT. This gives the protein CASSERTGGRLRRTDTQYF.